The 28 T cell receptor beta chains given below trace back to one sample, sequenced in a study of blood T cells in healthy people across ages. A sample-barcoded 5' primer and a J-beta primer mix were used in a second PCR of about 7 to 11 cycles. TCRdb called the 5' RACE reads again in MiXCR, with one record for every CDR3 protein. The table lists hundreds of thousands of distinct CDR3 sequences, about half of them singletons. The material sequenced was blood. Receptors originate from a man older than 75 in good health.

V and J are TRBV6-2 or TRBV6-3 and TRBJ2-7; TRBD2 might be the D (7 bases). The germline CDR1 and CDR2 sequences are MNHEY and SVGEGT. Trimming pared 10 bases from V and 6 bases from J, leaving 28 bases between. This CDR3 has 16 amino acids. The CDR3 coding sequence is TGTGCCACATCAAGTTGGGAGGGGCGGACAGCGGGCGAGCAGTACTTC. Its translation: CATSSWEGRTAGEQYF.

This chain joins TRBV24-1 and TRBJ2-3; 14 bases map to TRBD2. Germline V gene sequence: CDR1 KGHDR, CDR2 SFDVKD. V dropped 0 bases and J dropped 4; count of bases not matched to a gene: 8. CDR3 size: 19 residues. In DNA, the CDR3 is TGTGCCACCAGTGATTTGGGCGGGACTAGCGGGAGTGCCCCAGATACGCAGTATTTT. Its protein is CATSDLGGTSGSAPDTQYF.

This clonotype was counted only a few times. The chain is built from TRBV20-1 and TRBJ2-7, with TRBD1 as a possible D gene (6 bases). The CDR3 contains 13 residues. The germline gives CDR1 DFQATT, CDR2 SNEGSKA (reference sequence). V lost 5 bases and J 3 bases, leaving 14 bases between the germline ends. The CDR3 bases are TGCAGTGCTCCGCAGGGGCTAGACTACGAGCAGTACTTC. It specifies CSAPQGLDYEQYF.

The genes are TRBV7-3 and TRBJ2-2; D is uncertain. Germline assignment: CDR1 SGHTA and CDR2 FQGTGA. This CDR3 is 14 amino acids long. Trimming removed 0 bases at V and 6 bases at J, with 8 bases between. CDR3: CASSLTGRSGELFF. CDR3 DNA: TGTGCCAGCAGCTTAACTGGAAGGTCCGGGGAGCTGTTTTTT.

As concerns this clonotype: Sequence at one end of the junction differs from germline and may be a read error. The CDR3 DNA sequence: TGTGCCAGCAGCCAAGGGACTCTTGGGGCCGACGTCCTGACTTTC. Protein sequence: CASSQGTLGADVLTF. The chain has TRBV7-2 and TRBJ2-6; D is possibly TRBD2 (6 bases). This CDR3 spans 15 amino acids. CDR1 SGHTA and CDR2 FQGNSA come from the germline V gene.

The rearrangement joins TRBV2 to TRBJ2-3; the D gene is possibly TRBD1 (5 bases). CDR1 and CDR2 (germline): SNHLY, FYNNEI. This CDR3 spans 14 amino acids. Trimming took 7 bases from V and 5 from J, leaving 16 bases between them. The CDR3 nucleotides are TGTGCCAGCAAGTGGACAAAAACGGGAGATACGCAGTATTTT. Translation: CASKWTKTGDTQYF.

Only one count was recorded for this clonotype. The chain has TRBV13 and TRBJ2-1; D call uncertain. This CDR3 contains 14 residues. The V and J ends lost 3 bases and 4 bases respectively, with 10 bases between them. CDR1 PRHDT and CDR2 FYEKMQ come from the germline V gene (reference sequence). Here the CDR3 reads CASSFQSGYNEQFF. The CDR3 DNA reads as TGTGCCAGCAGCTTCCAGTCGGGTTACAATGAGCAGTTCTTC.

The CDR3 nucleotides read TGCGCCAGCAGCCAAGGGCCGGAGGAGCAGTTCTTC. Translating gives CASSQGPEEQFF. The chain uses TRBV4-3 and TRBJ2-1; D gene uncertain. The CDR3 runs 12 residues. The V gene's germline CDR1 is LGHNA and CDR2 YSLEER. V was cut by 1 base and J by 10 bases, with 8 bases left in between.

The V gene is TRBV12-3 or TRBV12-4, the J gene TRBJ1-5; D is uncertain. The CDR3 sequence is 15 residues long. The ends were cut back, 6 bases at V and 1 base at J, with 13 bases in the middle. CDR3 sequence (DNA): TGTGCCAGCAGCCCCCAACATTCAAGCAATCAGCCCCAGCATTTT. It is translated as CASSPQHSSNQPQHF.

This chain uses TRBV2 with TRBJ1-1; possible D gene TRBD1, 5 bases. Germline V CDR1 and CDR2: SNHLY, FYNNEI. The CDR3 is made up of 13 amino acids. V lost 7 bases to trimming and J lost 3 bases, with 12 bases between them. The CDR3 spells CASNPDRDTEAFF. CDR3 bases: TGTGCCAGCAATCCAGACAGAGACACTGAAGCTTTCTTT.

The sample holds a few counts of this clonotype. The J gene is TRBJ2-1, the V gene TRBV27, with a possible D match to TRBD1 (6 bases). Trimming removed 9 bases from V and 3 bases from J, with 15 bases in between. The CDR3 length is 14 residues. From germline, CDR1 is MNHEY and CDR2 SMNVEV (reference sequence). The CDR3 here is CASPQGTYYNEQFF. DNA for the CDR3: TGTGCCAGTCCGCAGGGGACGTACTACAATGAGCAGTTCTTC.

This clonotype turned up a few times. The chain couples TRBV6-4 to TRBJ2-1, with TRBD1 identical over 7 bases. V dropped 5 bases and J dropped 5; count of bases not matched to a gene: 3. Germline V gives CDR1 MRHNA, CDR2 SNTAGT. This CDR3 contains 13 residues. In DNA, the CDR3 is TGTGCCAGCAGTACGGACAGGAACAATGAGCAGTTCTTC. Protein sequence: CASSTDRNNEQFF.

This clonotype was seen a single time. The chain has TRBV5-4 and TRBJ2-1, with D tentatively TRBD1 (6 bases). CDR1 and CDR2 (germline): SGHNT, YYREEE (reference sequence). V lost 0 bases, J lost 9 bases, and 13 bases lay in between. The CDR3 extends over 14 amino acids. The CDR3 spells CASSLGQDRTEQFF. As DNA, the CDR3 is TGTGCCAGCAGCTTGGGACAGGATAGGACTGAGCAGTTCTTC.

Only a few counts were recorded for this clonotype. For the CDR3, the DNA is TGTGCCAGCAGCTTCCGAGGACAGACTAGCACAGATACGCAGTATTTT. Its translation is CASSFRGQTSTDTQYF. This chain joins TRBV13 and TRBJ2-3; possibly TRBD1 for D (6 bases). The CDR3 has 16 residues. Between the trimmed V and J ends, which lost 3 bases and 0 bases, there was a span of 13 bases. Germline V gives CDR1 PRHDT, CDR2 FYEKMQ (reference sequence).

This chain connects TRBV20-1 to TRBJ2-1, with TRBD2 matching 8 bases. Germline CDR1 and CDR2: DFQATT and SNEGSKA (reference sequence). The J segment lost 8 bases and the V segment lost 5 bases, leaving 11 bases of the junction unmatched. The CDR3 is 14 amino acids. Here the CDR3 reads CSARGSGEYDEQFF. CDR3 DNA: TGCAGTGCTCGAGGTAGCGGGGAATACGATGAGCAGTTCTTC.

The gene calls are TRBV12-3 or TRBV12-4 and TRBJ1-5, with 8 bases identical to TRBD1. Losses at the gene ends were 6 bases for V and 4 bases for J; bases not matched to a gene: 8. The CDR3 has 15 amino acids. CDR3 sequence: CASSFVDRDNQPQHF. DNA for the CDR3: TGTGCCAGCAGCTTTGTGGACAGGGATAATCAGCCCCAGCATTTT.

In this sample, this clonotype turned up many times. The chain employs TRBV7-3 and TRBJ2-3; 9 bases fit TRBD2. V lost 5 bases and J lost 1; bases outside the gene matches: 7. CDR3 length: 16 residues. Germline CDR1 reads SGHTA; CDR2 reads FQGTGA. CDR3 DNA sequence: TGTGCCAGCAGCGCCGGGACTAGCCACGGCACAGATACGCAGTATTTT. This codes for CASSAGTSHGTDTQYF. Together with reference TRBV7-3 and TRBJ2-3, the CDR3 gives the full variable domain: GAGVSQTPSNKVTEKGKYVELRCDPISGHTALYWYRQSLGQGPEFLIYFQGTGAADDSGLPNDRFFAVRPEGSVSTLKIQRTERGDSAVYLCASSAGTSHGTDTQYFGPGTRLTVL.

This clonotype was detected ten times or more. The chain carries TRBV7-2 and TRBJ2-1; possible D gene TRBD2, 6 bases. The CDR3 has 14 residues. V lost 9 bases to trimming and J lost 6 bases, with 18 bases between them. Germline lookup yields CDR1 SGHTA and CDR2 FQGNSA. The CDR3 DNA reads as TGTGCCAGTCAGGACTATGGTAGATCCAATGAGCAGTTCTTC. Protein: CASQDYGRSNEQFF.

The V gene is TRBV25-1, the J gene TRBJ2-5; D could derive from TRBD1 or TRBD2 (5 bases each). The J call may not be correct, given that the DNA end is closer to TRBJ2-7. The CDR3 is 13 amino acids. Germline CDR1 and CDR2: MGHDK and SYGVNS. DNA of the CDR3: TGTGCCAGCACAACGGGGCCCCCCTACGAGCAGTACTTC. It specifies CASTTGPPYEQYF.

The CDR3 region is CATSKLLEVEGDIQYF. Written as DNA, the CDR3 is TGTGCCACCAGCAAACTACTAGAAGTTGAAGGGGACATTCAGTACTTC. This chain uses TRBV15 with TRBJ2-5; possibly TRBD1 or TRBD2 for D (5 bases each). TRBJ2-4 explains the end of the DNA better; the J call may be wrong. The CDR3 has 16 residues. Looked up from germline, CDR1 is LNHNV and CDR2 is YYDKDF (reference sequence).

This clonotype was recorded a few times. The chain recombines TRBV11-3 with TRBJ2-1, with 13 positions matching TRBD2. CDR3 length: 16 residues. Germline V gene data show CDR1 as SGHNT and CDR2 as YENEEA. V lost 0 bases, J lost 10 bases, and 6 bases stayed unmatched. Here the CDR3 reads CASSLDRTSGGDEQFF. The CDR3 bases are TGTGCCAGCAGCTTAGATAGAACTAGCGGGGGGGACGAGCAGTTCTTC. Full variable domain (remainder filled in from reference TRBV11-3 and TRBJ2-1): EAGVVQSPRYKIIEKKQPVAFWCNPISGHNTLYWYLQNLGQGPELLIRYENEEAVDDSQLPKDRFSAERLKGVDSTLKIQPAELGDSAVYLCASSLDRTSGGDEQFFGPGTRLTVL.

The V gene is TRBV29-1, the J gene TRBJ1-2; 9 bases map to TRBD1. The germline V gene has CDR1 SQVTM and CDR2 ANQGSEA. This CDR3 region has 12 residues. J gave up 6 bases and V 4 bases, and 3 bases lay outside the gene matches. CDR3 nucleotide sequence: TGCAGCGTTGGGGACAGGGCCGATGGCTACACCTTC. Amino acids: CSVGDRADGYTF.

The rearrangement links TRBV6-5 to TRBJ2-1, with TRBD1 as a possible D gene (6 bases). The CDR3 runs 15 residues. Between the trimmed V and J ends, which lost 5 bases and 4 bases, there was a span of 15 bases. CDR1 is MNHEY and CDR2 is SVGAGI in the germline V gene. The CDR3 reads CASSKNRESYNEQFF. In DNA, the CDR3 is TGTGCCAGCAGTAAAAACAGGGAGTCATACAATGAGCAGTTCTTC.

This clonotype was found once. The gene calls are TRBV6-2 or TRBV6-3 and TRBJ2-1; D is undetermined. From germline, CDR1 is MNHEY and CDR2 SVGEGT. The CDR3 is 12 amino acids. Trimming pared 6 bases from V and 10 bases from J, leaving 13 bases between. CDR3 nucleotide sequence: TGTGCCAGCAGACGACCTTCCAAGGAGCAGTTCTTC. It codes for CASRRPSKEQFF.

There are a few counts of this clonotype. The chain carries TRBV20-1 and TRBJ2-7, with TRBD1 identical over 8 bases. Germline assignment: CDR1 DFQATT and CDR2 SNEGSKA (reference sequence). With V trimmed by 5 bases and J by 6 bases, 12 bases remained unmatched. This CDR3 has 14 amino acids. CDR3 residues: CSAGGLTGAREQYF. In DNA form, the CDR3 reads TGCAGTGCTGGGGGGCTGACAGGGGCTCGCGAGCAGTACTTC.

The chain joins TRBV4-2 to TRBJ2-1; D gene ambiguous. Trimming took 6 bases from V and 10 from J, leaving 13 bases between them. The germline V gene encodes CDR1 LGHNA and CDR2 YNFKEQ. The CDR3 loop spans 12 amino acids. The CDR3 DNA sequence: TGTGCCAGCAGGGAACAAGACTCGGAGCAGTTCTTC. As protein: CASREQDSEQFF.

Here the CDR3 reads CSVERFYNEQFF. Written as DNA, the CDR3 is TGCAGCGTTGAAAGGTTCTACAATGAGCAGTTCTTC. The rearrangement joins TRBV29-1 to TRBJ2-1; D not certain. The V end was cut by 2 bases, the J end by 3 bases, with 5 bases between. CDR1 and CDR2 from the germline V gene are SQVTM and ANQGSEA. CDR3 length equals 12 residues.

A remark on this clonotype: A much larger clone differs from this one at a single base, so this may be a read error. The chain is built from TRBV7-2 and TRBJ2-7; a possible D gene is TRBD2 (5 bases). Trimming removed 6 bases at V and 0 bases at J, with 12 bases between. The CDR3 length is 14 residues. CDR1 is SGHTA, CDR2 FQGNSA, per germline. CDR3 DNA: TGTGCCAGCAGTGCCGGGATTCGCTCCTACGAGCAGTACTTC. Residues: CASSAGIRSYEQYF.